The present entry profiles one T cell receptor beta chain with its context. This clone's antigen is unknown. Nothing much larger sits one base from this clone, and base qualities are not available. This sample stems from a study of cytotoxic CD8 clonotypes in ibrutinib-treated CLL (dated by TCRdb to the early 2020s). Background on the whole study: The cohort was composed of ten to eleven relapsed/refractory and 15 treatment-naive patients; IGHV unmutated status was identified in some 17 patients. Responses were partial in some 24 patients and complete in 2; after median approximately 66 months follow-up, roughly 14 stayed in remission and about twelve progressed. Samples at response were collected after a median of about 11 months of treatment, with a range of roughly 6 to 36 months. An average of about 260,000 productive templates and tens of thousands of productive rearrangements was obtained per sample. Longitudinal samples were available for about 30% of the roughly 90 trial participants. Cryopreserved peripheral blood mononuclear cells were collected before treatment, at response, and at either disease progression or sustained remission. Patients were still on ibrutinib when every remission and progressive disease sample was collected.

The study at large found these results: Baseline clonality was found to be higher than that of age-matched healthy donors and was strongly correlated with circulating CD8+ T-cell counts. At ibrutinib response clonality went up, during sustained remission it held steady, and at progression it dropped back toward baseline. Public clonotypes were rare and either contracted or stayed stable during treatment, and the rise in clonality at ibrutinib response reflected the expansion of private clonotypes. Sampling times were not matched between sustained-remission and progressing patients, and lymph node repertoires were not studied.

Each clonotype received, on average, around 10x coverage in deep resolution sequencing performed on a MiSeq, where the target depth lay between 1 in 1 million and 1 in 200,000 T cells. The immunoSEQ hsTCRB Kit was used to generate the TCR beta libraries. Processing in the source paper ran as follows. Data were analyzed with ImmunoSEQ Data Assistant and ImmunoSEQ Analyzer, with V, D and J genes assigned per IMGT definitions. Clonality, which ranges from 0 to 1, was calculated by subtracting the normalized Shannon entropy of productive rearrangement frequencies from one. Only overrepresented clonotypes making up at least 0.05% of the repertoire of each patient were included in the public clonotype analysis. Repertoires from approximately 13 age-matched healthy donors in immuneACCESS were used as clonality controls. TCRdb carries this immuneACCESS record with in-frame sequences only. Its versions omit some clonotypes, under half of them owing to an unresolved V gene in the studies checked, with the rest unexplained. V and J calls and clone size are those listed in that table; D and trimming were worked out from the DNA. The sample table lists about 160,000 clones, over 75% of them with a count of one. Together, the top ten hold about 3% of the sample.

This specimen's time point label, per the study, means: progressive disease on ibrutinib. Roughly 2.2 micrograms of genomic DNA were extracted from cryopreserved PBMCs for TCR beta library preparation. High-throughput TCR beta sequencing was performed on longitudinal blood samples from CLL patients receiving ibrutinib monotherapy. The patients took part in an open-label, single-center phase 2 trial of ibrutinib monotherapy. Via the germline V gene (reference sequence), CDR1 is LNHDA and CDR2 SQIVND. The cysteine opens and the phenylalanine closes a CDR3 of 15 amino acids. Kept here is only the CDR3 DNA, which spans 45 bases and is read in frame from base 1. The junction shows trimming of 3 bases on V and 7 bases on J, plus 16 bases between the germline ends.

The chain couples TRBV19 to TRBJ1-3; possibly the D gene is TRBD1, per 6 matching bases. This receptor was obtained from a human donor with chronic lymphocytic leukemia. The specimen comprised PBMCs, sampled at disease progression, from a patient treated with ibrutinib. CDR3 region: CASSIYTGYQNTIYF. The DNA sequence reads TGTGCCAGTAGTATCTATACAGGGTACCAGAACACCATATATTTT.